What follows describes a single T cell receptor (beta chain). This sample is drawn from a study of control samples from healthy donors and cancer patients. CDR1 is MNHEY, CDR2 SVGEGT, per germline. The V segment lost 4 bases and the J segment 5 bases; nucleotides outside the gene matches: 5. This CDR3 spans 14 amino acids. Some clones are missing from TCRdb's copy, which holds only in-frame ones; the method was immunoSEQ multiplex PCR. Here the sample spans about 140,000 clones, just under 95% being singletons. The rearrangement joins TRBV6-2 or TRBV6-3 to TRBJ1-5, with 7 nucleotides matching TRBD1. Sequencing was carried out using blood. The sequence derives from a man younger than 40 in good health. DNA for the CDR3: TGTGCCAGCAGTTCCCAGCAGGGGGATCAGCCCCAGCATTTT. Encoded protein: CASSSQQGDQPQHF.